A selection of T cell receptor beta chains follows, all from one sample in a study of blood T cell repertoires in COVID-19. Sequencing used immunoSEQ multiplex PCR; TCRdb keeps in-frame clones, though not all of them. The data contain 95,000 or so clones, around 90% of them singletons. The sample consisted of peripheral blood. Every receptor here comes from a woman aged 70-85 years with acute or convalescent COVID-19. The CDR3 runs from the conserved cysteine through the conserved F or W. D genes are given only for firm matches. The size entry is marked missing in some rows and otherwise reads once, few, many or a size class.

J	V	size	D	CDR3	DNA
TRBJ1-2	TRBV6-4	NA	TRBD1	CASRNGTGGNSNYGYTF	TGTGCCAGCAGAAACGGGACAGGGGGCAACTCTAACTATGGCTACACCTTC
TRBJ2-1	TRBV4-2	NA	TRBD1	CASSYSRDRGNNEQFF	TGTGCCAGCAGCTACAGTCGAGACAGGGGGAACAATGAGCAGTTCTTC
TRBJ2-7	TRBV21-1	few	NA	CASSKVGRGNCEQYF	NA
TRBJ1-6	TRBV21-1	NA	NA	CASSRSAERRSNNSPLHF	TGTGCCAGCAGCAGATCCGCGGAGCGCCGATCAAATAATTCACCCCTCCACTTT
TRBJ1-3	TRBV5-1	NA	NA	CARSGGGAGNTIYF	TGCGCCCGCAGCGGAGGGGGGGCTGGAAACACCATATATTTT
TRBJ1-1	TRBV10-3	NA	TRBD1	CAIGQGKNTEAFF	TGTGCCATTGGACAGGGAAAGAACACTGAAGCTTTCTTT
TRBJ1-1	TRBV6-1	few	NA	CASSEALATGEAFF	TGTGCCAGCAGTGAAGCGCTCGCTACTGGGGAGGCTTTCTTT
TRBJ2-2	TRBV5-6	NA	NA	CASSLDRTSNTGELFF	TGTGCCAGCAGCTTGGACAGGACCTCAAACACCGGGGAGCTGTTTTTT
TRBJ1-5	TRBV28	NA	NA	CASSLYGQGRNQPQHF	TGTGCCAGCAGTTTATATGGTCAGGGGAGAAATCAGCCCCAGCATTTT
TRBJ1-2	TRBV10-3	once	TRBD1	CAISGTGDYGYTF	TGTGCCATCAGTGGAACAGGGGACTATGGCTACACCTTC
TRBJ2-2	TRBV19	NA	NA	CASSIVRDTGELFF	TGTGCCAGTAGTATAGTCAGGGACACCGGGGAGCTGTTTTTT
TRBJ1-4	TRBV2	once	NA	CASSEPGLSTNEKLFF	TGTGCCAGCAGTGAGCCTGGACTCTCGACTAATGAAAAACTGTTTTTT
TRBJ1-3	TRBV6-6	NA	TRBD1	CASSHLTGTGTGNTIYF	TGTGCCAGCAGTCACCTGACCGGGACAGGGACTGGAAACACCATATATTTT
TRBJ1-2	TRBV28	NA	NA	CASSLFLAPGVGPRDGYTF	TGTGCCAGCAGTTTATTTCTTGCCCCAGGGGTAGGGCCTAGAGATGGCTACACCTTC
TRBJ2-7	TRBV30	NA	NA	CAWSGGGSSYEQYF	TGTGCCTGGAGTGGCGGAGGGAGCTCCTACGAGCAGTACTTC
TRBJ1-1	TRBV3-1/TRBV3-2	NA	NA	CASSPSGEGRSTEAFF	TGTGCCAGCAGCCCGTCGGGGGAGGGGAGGAGCACTGAAGCTTTCTTT
TRBJ2-7	TRBV27	NA	TRBD1	CASSDRDRAYEQYF	TGTGCCAGCAGCGACCGGGACAGGGCATACGAGCAGTACTTC
TRBJ2-1	TRBV19	NA	NA	CASSITPPGEQFF	TGTGCCAGTAGTATCACCCCCCCAGGGGAGCAGTTCTTC
TRBJ1-4	TRBV11-2	NA	NA	CASSLVFSGATNEKLFF	TGTGCCAGCAGCTTGGTATTCTCCGGAGCAACTAATGAAAAACTGTTTTTT
TRBJ1-2	TRBV19	few	TRBD1	CASRDRGTYGYTF	TGTGCCAGTCGGGACAGGGGAACCTATGGCTACACCTTC
TRBJ1-2	TRBV28	NA	NA	CASGALYGYTF	TGTGCCAGCGGAGCGTTATATGGCTACACCTTC
TRBJ1-2	TRBV3-1/TRBV3-2	NA	TRBD1	CASRRTGQAKNSYTF	TGTGCCAGCAGACGGACTGGACAGGCAAAGAATAGCTACACCTTC
TRBJ1-3	TRBV28	NA	NA	CASHQFVSSGNTIYF	TGTGCCAGCCATCAATTCGTGAGCTCTGGAAACACCATATATTTT
TRBJ1-1	TRBV23-1	NA	TRBD1	CASSHGQGDTEAFF	TGCGCCAGCAGTCACGGACAGGGAGACACTGAAGCTTTCTTT
TRBJ2-1	TRBV4-1	NA	NA	CASSQVTTTQQFF	TGCGCCAGCAGCCAAGTCACGACTACCCAGCAGTTCTTC
TRBJ2-7	TRBV28	NA	NA	CASSPHLGSHYEQYF	TGTGCCAGCAGTCCTCACCTGGGGAGTCACTACGAGCAGTACTTC
TRBJ2-7	TRBV10-3	NA	NA	CAMAGLTEVGYEQYF	TGTGCCATGGCCGGACTGACTGAGGTTGGCTACGAGCAGTACTTC
TRBJ2-3	TRBV27	NA	TRBD2	CASSTPRLAGVSDTQYF	TGTGCCAGCTCTACTCCGCGACTAGCGGGGGTTTCAGATACGCAGTATTTT
TRBJ1-3	TRBV6-5	NA	TRBD1	CASLRQGGKDTIYF	TGTGCCAGCCTTAGACAGGGGGGCAAGGACACCATATATTTT
TRBJ2-7	TRBV6-1	NA	TRBD1	CASSEAWQGVYEQYF	TGTGCCAGCAGTGAAGCATGGCAGGGGGTCTACGAGCAGTACTTC
TRBJ1-2	TRBV28	NA	NA	CASSTTRTAPMGYTF	TGTGCCAGCAGTACAACTAGGACAGCTCCGATGGGCTACACCTTC
TRBJ1-5	TRBV19	NA	TRBD1	CASDRGSNQPQHF	TGTGCCAGTGACAGGGGGAGCAATCAGCCCCAGCATTTT
TRBJ2-2	TRBV2	NA	TRBD1	CASREQTGSTGELFF	TGTGCCAGCAGAGAACAGACAGGGTCCACCGGGGAGCTGTTTTTT
TRBJ1-5	TRBV5-1	NA	NA	CASSLAIQGSNQPQHF	TGCGCCAGCAGCTTGGCCATACAGGGAAGCAATCAGCCCCAGCATTTT
TRBJ1-3	TRBV10-2	NA	NA	CASSETGSSGNTIYF	TGCGCCAGCAGTGAAACCGGGAGCTCTGGAAACACCATATATTTT
TRBJ1-2	TRBV9	NA	TRBD1	CASSPGQNYGYTF	TGTGCCAGCAGCCCGGGACAGAACTATGGCTACACCTTC
TRBJ1-1	TRBV28	NA	TRBD1	CASRPDRGGYTEAFF	TGTGCCAGCAGGCCGGACAGGGGAGGGTACACTGAAGCTTTCTTT
TRBJ2-7	TRBV10-3	NA	TRBD1	CAISEDRGTYEQYF	TGTGCCATCAGTGAGGACAGGGGGACCTACGAGCAGTACTTC
TRBJ2-1	TRBV21-1	NA	NA	CASSEENSSYNEQFF	TGTGCCAGCAGCGAAGAGAACAGCTCCTACAATGAGCAGTTCTTC
TRBJ1-2	TRBV30	NA	NA	CAWRARQVTNYGYTF	TGTGCCTGGAGAGCACGACAGGTTACTAACTATGGCTACACCTTC
TRBJ1-2	TRBV5-1	few	NA	CASRTTTDRNYGYTF	TGCGCCAGCAGGACGACGACAGACCGGAACTATGGCTACACCTTC
TRBJ2-5	TRBV27	NA	TRBD1	CASSWDRGHGTQYF	TGTGCCAGCAGTTGGGACAGGGGGCATGGGACCCAGTACTTC
TRBJ2-7	TRBV5-1	NA	TRBD2	CASSFQAGASSYEQYF	TGCGCCAGCAGCTTCCAAGCGGGGGCATCCTCCTACGAGCAGTACTTC
TRBJ1-2	TRBV10-3	NA	NA	CAISERGIGGYTF	TGTGCCATCAGTGAGAGGGGAATTGGGGGCTACACCTTC